Listed below are T cell receptor beta chains from one sample, sequenced in a study of cytomegalovirus exposure and HLA in healthy donors. TCRdb's table, derived via immunoSEQ multiplex PCR, lists solely in-frame clones and lacks some. The data hold some 130,000 clones, with about 80% observed a single time. The sequenced sample consisted of PBMCs. The receptor source for this set is a man aged 30 to 39 in good health and CMV-seronegative. Each CDR3 is given with its conserved first and last residue. A D gene is named only where the DNA matches it firmly. Not every row has a clone size; where given, it reads once, few, many or a size class.

TRBV7-2	.	TRBJ2-7	.	CASSLAYRSYEQYF	TGTGCCAGCAGCTTAGCCTACCGCTCCTACGAGCAGTACTTC
TRBV5-4	.	TRBJ2-5	.	CASSWAAGETQYF	TGTGCCAGCAGCTGGGCGGCGGGGGAGACCCAGTACTTC
TRBV5-1	.	TRBJ2-5	TRBD1	CASSVGQGIQETQYF	TGCGCCAGCAGCGTGGGACAGGGGATACAAGAGACCCAGTACTTC
TRBV7-2	.	TRBJ2-7	.	CASSLVSGSGEQYF	TGTGCCAGCAGCTTAGTCTCCGGGAGCGGGGAGCAGTACTTC
TRBV2	few	TRBJ1-1	.	CASLKGWAFF	TGTGCCAGCCTTAAGGGGTGGGCTTTCTTT
TRBV7-2	.	TRBJ2-5	TRBD2	CASSLVIGRETQYF	TGTGCCAGCAGCTTAGTTATCGGGAGGGAGACCCAGTACTTC
TRBV28	.	TRBJ1-2	.	CASSLLPGNSYTF	TGTGCCAGCAGTTTACTCCCAGGGAACAGCTACACCTTC
TRBV28	.	TRBJ1-5	.	CASINGANQPQHF	TGTGCCAGCATCAATGGGGCCAATCAGCCCCAGCATTTT
TRBV7-2	.	TRBJ2-7	.	CASSLSPTYEQYF	TGTGCCAGCAGCCTGTCTCCTACCTACGAGCAGTACTTC
TRBV6-5	.	TRBJ2-3	.	CASSRTPPRTDTQYF	TGTGCCAGCAGCCGGACTCCTCCTCGCACAGATACGCAGTATTTT
TRBV10-2	few	TRBJ2-3	TRBD2	CASAATSGVDTQYF	TGCGCCAGCGCGGCGACTAGCGGGGTGGATACGCAGTATTTT
TRBV30	.	TRBJ2-1	.	CAWRLGAGYNEQFF	TGTGCCTGGAGGCTTGGGGCTGGATACAATGAGCAGTTCTTC
TRBV19	.	TRBJ1-2	.	CASSRTGGYGYTF	TGTGCCAGTAGTAGGACGGGAGGATATGGCTACACCTTC
TRBV4-2	.	TRBJ1-2	.	CASSQDLRRAGYTF	TGTGCCAGCAGCCAAGATCTTCGCAGGGCGGGCTACACCTTC
TRBV30	.	TRBJ2-3	TRBD1	CAWTITGGANTQYF	TGTGCCTGGACTATTACAGGGGGCGCAAATACGCAGTATTTT
TRBV6-5	.	TRBJ1-2	TRBD1	CASTPDRGYGYTF	TGTGCCAGCACCCCGGACAGGGGCTATGGCTACACCTTC
TRBV30	.	TRBJ2-1	.	CAWSSGNEQFF	TGTGCCTGGAGTTCCGGCAATGAGCAGTTCTTC
TRBV18	.	TRBJ2-2	.	CASSPHQEYTGELFF	TGTGCCAGCTCACCCCATCAGGAATACACCGGGGAGCTGTTTTTT
TRBV28	few	TRBJ1-1	TRBD1	CASLTGVFTEAFF	TGTGCCAGCCTCACAGGGGTTTTTACTGAAGCTTTCTTT
TRBV5-1	.	TRBJ2-7	TRBD2	CASSLAGGGRDEQYF	TGCGCCAGCAGCTTGGCCGGGGGGGGACGGGACGAGCAGTACTTC
TRBV10-2	.	TRBJ1-2	TRBD1	CASSLTGGRGGYTF	TGCGCCAGCAGTCTAACAGGGGGCAGGGGGGGCTACACCTTC
TRBV29-1	.	TRBJ1-1	.	CSGSDRWNTEAFF	TGCAGCGGATCAGACAGGTGGAACACTGAAGCTTTCTTT
TRBV25-1	.	TRBJ1-1	.	CASSEYRASNTEAFF	TGTGCCAGCAGTGAATACAGGGCCTCGAACACTGAAGCTTTCTTT
TRBV15	few	TRBJ1-5	.	CATSMTGPHQPQHF	TGTGCCACCAGCATGACAGGACCCCATCAGCCCCAGCATTTT
TRBV10-3	.	TRBJ2-7	TRBD1	CAIRGSDRTYEQYF	TGTGCCATCAGAGGATCGGACAGGACCTACGAGCAGTACTTC
TRBV19	.	TRBJ1-5	.	CASSIGGLQPQHF	TGTGCCAGTAGTATTGGGGGACTGCAGCCCCAGCATTTT
TRBV5-6	.	TRBJ2-7	TRBD2	CASQYQRGRAPEQYF	TGTGCCAGCCAATACCAGAGAGGGAGGGCCCCCGAGCAGTACTTC
TRBV28	.	TRBJ1-5	.	CASSLEQGNQPQHF	TGTGCCAGCAGTTTGGAACAGGGCAATCAGCCCCAGCATTTT